This T cell receptor (beta chain) emerged from a study of regulatory T cells in long-lasting Graves disease. Whole-study results and caveats: The study found lower TCR diversity in persistent Graves' patients than in newly diagnosed ones. Persistent disease showed a preference for TRBV28, TRBJ1-2 and TRBJ2-5.

The germline V gene encodes CDR1 ENHRY and CDR2 SYGVKD. Deletions cut 2 bases from V and 7 bases from J, with 12 bases between. The CDR3 length is 14 residues. The sample holds many counts of this clonotype. Its antigen is not identified. Time point indicated: newly diagnosed GD, antithyroid drugs for less than 3 months. PBMC RNA was the source of the TCR library. Construction of TCR beta libraries relied on iRepertoire HTBI primers and on Arm-PCR targeting CDR3 regions. TCRdb redid the calling of the multiplex PCR reads with MiXCR, one entry per CDR3 protein. The repertoire consists of 510,000 or so distinct CDR3 sequences, with approximately 12% occurring once and the leading ten covering roughly 8.2%. This sample also belongs to another study, concerning T cells in Graves' hyperthyroidism and ophthalmopathy.

The clonotype was recovered from a young woman with Graves disease. The V call is TRBV10-3, the J call TRBJ1-5; TRBD1 is a possible D gene (6 bases). Sequenced here: peripheral blood mononuclear cells (PBMCs), sampled at new diagnosis, from a patient treated with antithyroid drugs. CDR3 DNA sequence: TGTGCCATCAGTGAGCCGGGGGGCGGACAGCCCCAGCATTTT. Translating gives CAISEPGGGQPQHF.